Listed below are T cell receptor beta chains from one sample, sequenced in a study of beta chain features in type 1 diabetes. Assay used: immunoSEQ multiplex PCR; TCRdb lists only in-frame clones, some missing. The table lists about 160,000 clones, about 7.9% of them singletons. The material sequenced was central memory CD4+ T cells from blood. These receptors were obtained from a man between 18 and 29 years old with type 1 diabetes. The CDR3 runs from the conserved cysteine through the conserved F or W. The order of the fields is V gene, clone size, D gene, J gene, CDR3 protein, CDR3 DNA. D genes are given only for firm matches. Only part of the rows carry a size: once, few, many, or a class if the clone is expanded.

V gene: TRBV19; clone size: many; D gene: .; J gene: TRBJ1-1; CDR3 protein: CASGTRGWNTEAFF; CDR3 DNA: TGTGCCAGTGGCACCAGGGGATGGAACACTGAAGCTTTCTTT
V gene: TRBV28; clone size: .; D gene: TRBD1; J gene: TRBJ1-2; CDR3 protein: CASSPDRGAYGYTF; CDR3 DNA: TGTGCCAGCAGTCCCGACAGGGGTGCCTATGGCTACACCTTC
V gene: TRBV5-4; clone size: many; D gene: .; J gene: TRBJ2-5; CDR3 protein: CASSLEGAHDF; CDR3 DNA: TGTGCCAGCAGCTTGGAAGGGGCCCATGACTTC
V gene: TRBV5-1; clone size: .; D gene: .; J gene: TRBJ1-5; CDR3 protein: CASSLLDSYNQPQHF; CDR3 DNA: TGCGCCAGCAGCCTACTCGACAGTTACAATCAGCCCCAGCATTTT
V gene: TRBV15; clone size: few; D gene: TRBD2; J gene: TRBJ2-7; CDR3 protein: CATSPPRTGGREQYF; CDR3 DNA: TGTGCCACCAGCCCACCCAGGACGGGAGGGCGCGAGCAGTACTTC
V gene: TRBV28; clone size: few; D gene: .; J gene: TRBJ2-3; CDR3 protein: CASSGRPTDTQYF; CDR3 DNA: TGTGCCAGCAGTGGCAGGCCCACAGATACGCAGTATTTT
V gene: TRBV27; clone size: few; D gene: .; J gene: TRBJ1-5; CDR3 protein: CASRRATPSNQPQHF; CDR3 DNA: TGTGCCAGCAGGCGGGCGACACCAAGCAATCAGCCCCAGCATTTT
V gene: TRBV7-2; clone size: few; D gene: TRBD2; J gene: TRBJ2-7; CDR3 protein: CASSLASTSGGASYEQYF; CDR3 DNA: TGTGCCAGCAGCTTAGCATCGACTAGCGGGGGGGCGTCCTACGAGCAGTACTTC
V gene: TRBV28; clone size: few; D gene: TRBD1; J gene: TRBJ1-5; CDR3 protein: CASSAGQGKQPQHF; CDR3 DNA: TGTGCCAGCAGTGCGGGACAGGGAAAACAGCCCCAGCATTTT
V gene: TRBV18; clone size: .; D gene: .; J gene: TRBJ1-5; CDR3 protein: CASSGGANQPQHF; CDR3 DNA: TGTGCCAGCTCAGGGGGGGCGAATCAGCCCCAGCATTTT
V gene: TRBV9; clone size: few; D gene: .; J gene: TRBJ1-2; CDR3 protein: CASSVAAGELVYGYTF; CDR3 DNA: TGTGCCAGCAGCGTAGCGGCAGGGGAGTTGGTGTATGGCTACACCTTC
V gene: TRBV25-1; clone size: few; D gene: .; J gene: TRBJ2-1; CDR3 protein: CASSPRTSTYNEQFF; CDR3 DNA: TGTGCCAGCAGTCCAAGGACAAGTACGTACAATGAGCAGTTCTTC
V gene: TRBV29-1; clone size: few; D gene: .; J gene: TRBJ2-5; CDR3 protein: CSVDRGGAETQYF; CDR3 DNA: TGCAGCGTTGATCGAGGGGGGGCCGAGACCCAGTACTTC
V gene: TRBV28; clone size: .; D gene: .; J gene: TRBJ1-5; CDR3 protein: CASRTGLPFGQPQHF; CDR3 DNA: TGTGCCAGCAGAACAGGCCTCCCCTTCGGTCAGCCCCAGCATTTT
V gene: TRBV19; clone size: few; D gene: TRBD2; J gene: TRBJ2-7; CDR3 protein: CASSIDPSGGFDEQYF; CDR3 DNA: TGTGCCAGTAGTATAGATCCCAGCGGGGGCTTCGACGAGCAGTACTTC
V gene: TRBV9; clone size: .; D gene: .; J gene: TRBJ2-3; CDR3 protein: CASSPGRGRTDTQYF; CDR3 DNA: TGTGCCAGCAGCCCCGGCCGAGGGAGAACAGATACGCAGTATTTT
V gene: TRBV18; clone size: few; D gene: TRBD1; J gene: TRBJ1-3; CDR3 protein: CASSPGTAGNTIYF; CDR3 DNA: TGTGCCAGCTCACCAGGGACAGCTGGAAACACCATATATTTT
V gene: TRBV28; clone size: .; D gene: .; J gene: TRBJ2-1; CDR3 protein: CASRSSESYNEQFF; CDR3 DNA: TGTGCCAGCCGTTCCTCTGAGTCCTACAATGAGCAGTTCTTC
V gene: TRBV18; clone size: many; D gene: .; J gene: TRBJ1-1; CDR3 protein: CASSPDTMNTEAFF; CDR3 DNA: TGTGCCAGCTCACCCGACACGATGAACACTGAAGCTTTCTTT
V gene: TRBV7-2; clone size: .; D gene: TRBD1; J gene: TRBJ2-3; CDR3 protein: CASSLTGTDTQYF; CDR3 DNA: TGTGCCAGCAGCTTGACAGGGACAGATACGCAGTATTTT
V gene: TRBV27; clone size: .; D gene: .; J gene: TRBJ1-6; CDR3 protein: CASSSDTGFVLDNSPLHF; CDR3 DNA: TGTGCCAGCAGTTCTGACACCGGTTTCGTACTTGATAATTCACCCCTCCACTTT
V gene: TRBV9; clone size: .; D gene: TRBD2; J gene: TRBJ2-3; CDR3 protein: CASSVGRASGVTDTQYF; CDR3 DNA: TGTGCCAGCAGCGTAGGTAGGGCTAGCGGCGTCACAGATACGCAGTATTTT
V gene: TRBV27; clone size: few; D gene: .; J gene: TRBJ2-5; CDR3 protein: CASSLKSMEAQYF; CDR3 DNA: TGTGCCAGCAGTTTAAAGTCAATGGAGGCCCAGTACTTC
V gene: TRBV6-5; clone size: .; D gene: TRBD1; J gene: TRBJ1-1; CDR3 protein: CASRWTGRFTEAFF; CDR3 DNA: TGTGCCAGCAGGTGGACAGGGCGATTCACTGAAGCTTTCTTT
V gene: TRBV7-2; clone size: .; D gene: .; J gene: TRBJ2-1; CDR3 protein: CASSPDPNAGTNQFF; CDR3 DNA: TGTGCCAGCAGCCCCGACCCTAACGCGGGAACTAACCAGTTCTTC
V gene: TRBV7-9; clone size: few; D gene: TRBD1; J gene: TRBJ1-2; CDR3 protein: CASSPSNPGGSDYGYTF; CDR3 DNA: TGTGCCAGCAGCCCATCGAATCCAGGGGGATCGGACTATGGCTACACCTTC
V gene: TRBV6-5; clone size: few; D gene: TRBD1; J gene: TRBJ1-2; CDR3 protein: CASSLQTGNYGYTF; CDR3 DNA: TGTGCCAGCAGTCTCCAGACAGGGAACTATGGCTACACCTTC
V gene: TRBV19; clone size: few; D gene: .; J gene: TRBJ1-2; CDR3 protein: CASSIAGRSNYGYTF; CDR3 DNA: TGTGCCAGTAGCATTGCGGGACGGTCTAACTATGGCTACACCTTC
V gene: TRBV13; clone size: few; D gene: .; J gene: TRBJ2-7; CDR3 protein: CASSLVGAGSYEQYF; CDR3 DNA: TGTGCCAGCAGCTTAGTAGGAGCCGGTTCCTACGAGCAGTACTTC
V gene: TRBV18; clone size: few; D gene: .; J gene: TRBJ1-1; CDR3 protein: CASSSETGEAFF; CDR3 DNA: TGTGCCAGCTCCTCTGAGACAGGTGAAGCTTTCTTT
V gene: TRBV2; clone size: .; D gene: TRBD1; J gene: TRBJ1-5; CDR3 protein: CASSVLGQAYSNQPQHF; CDR3 DNA: TGTGCCAGCAGTGTATTGGGACAGGCCTATAGCAATCAGCCCCAGCATTTT